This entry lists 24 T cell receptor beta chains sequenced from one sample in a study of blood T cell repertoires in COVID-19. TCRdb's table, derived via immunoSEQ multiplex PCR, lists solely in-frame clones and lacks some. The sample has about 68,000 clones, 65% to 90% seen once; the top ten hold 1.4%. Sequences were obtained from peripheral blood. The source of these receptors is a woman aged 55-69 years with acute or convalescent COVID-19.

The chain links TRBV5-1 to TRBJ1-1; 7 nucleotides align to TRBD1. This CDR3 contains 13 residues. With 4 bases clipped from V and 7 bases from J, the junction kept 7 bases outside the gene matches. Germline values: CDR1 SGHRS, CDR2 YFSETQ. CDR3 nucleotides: TGCGCCAGCAGCCTGACGGGACAGATTGAAGCTTTCTTT. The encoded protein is CASSLTGQIEAFF.

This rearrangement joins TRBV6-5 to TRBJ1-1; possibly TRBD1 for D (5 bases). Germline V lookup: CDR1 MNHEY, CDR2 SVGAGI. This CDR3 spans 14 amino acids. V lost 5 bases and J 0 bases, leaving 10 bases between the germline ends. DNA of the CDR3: TGTGCCAGCAGTCCTCAGACAGTGAACACTGAAGCTTTCTTT. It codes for CASSPQTVNTEAFF.

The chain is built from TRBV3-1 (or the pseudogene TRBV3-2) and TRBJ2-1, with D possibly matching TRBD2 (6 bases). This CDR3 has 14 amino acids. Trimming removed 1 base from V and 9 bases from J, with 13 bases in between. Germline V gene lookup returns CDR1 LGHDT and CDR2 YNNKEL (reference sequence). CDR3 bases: TGTGCCAGCAGCCAAGTAGGGACTGAAAGTGAGCAGTTCTTC. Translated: CASSQVGTESEQFF.

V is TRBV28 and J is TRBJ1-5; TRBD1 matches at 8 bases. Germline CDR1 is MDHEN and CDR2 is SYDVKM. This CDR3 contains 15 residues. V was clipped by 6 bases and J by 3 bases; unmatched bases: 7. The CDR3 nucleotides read TGTGCCAGCAGCCCCGGGACAGGAGTCAATCAGCCCCAGCATTTT. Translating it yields CASSPGTGVNQPQHF.

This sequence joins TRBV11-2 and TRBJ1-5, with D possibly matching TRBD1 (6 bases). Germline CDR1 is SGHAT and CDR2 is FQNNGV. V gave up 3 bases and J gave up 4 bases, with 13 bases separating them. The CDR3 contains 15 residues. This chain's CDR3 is CASSFSGTNNQPQHF. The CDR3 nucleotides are TGTGCCAGCAGCTTCTCCGGGACAAATAATCAGCCCCAGCATTTT.

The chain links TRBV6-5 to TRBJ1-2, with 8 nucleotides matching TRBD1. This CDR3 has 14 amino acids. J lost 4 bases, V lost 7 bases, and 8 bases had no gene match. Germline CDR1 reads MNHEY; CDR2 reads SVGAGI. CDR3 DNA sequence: TGTGCCAGCACCCATCAGGGGGCCCTCTATGGCTACACCTTC. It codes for CASTHQGALYGYTF.

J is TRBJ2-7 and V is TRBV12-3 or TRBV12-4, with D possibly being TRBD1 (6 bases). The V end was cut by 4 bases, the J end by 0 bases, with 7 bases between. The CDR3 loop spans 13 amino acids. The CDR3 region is CASSWTVSYEQYF. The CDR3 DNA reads TGTGCCAGCAGTTGGACAGTCTCCTACGAGCAGTACTTC.

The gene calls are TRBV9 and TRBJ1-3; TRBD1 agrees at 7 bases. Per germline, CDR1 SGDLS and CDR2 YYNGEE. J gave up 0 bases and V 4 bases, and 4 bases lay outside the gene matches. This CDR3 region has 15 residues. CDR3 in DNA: TGTGCCAGCAGCCCGACAGGGCTCTCTGGAAACACCATATATTTT. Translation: CASSPTGLSGNTIYF. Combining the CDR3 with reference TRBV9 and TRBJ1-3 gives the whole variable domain DSGVTQTPKHLITATGQRVTLRCSPRSGDLSVYWYQQSLDQGLQFLIQYYNGEERAKGNILERFSAQQFPDLHSELNLSSLELGDSALYFCASSPTGLSGNTIYFGEGSWLTVV.

The CDR3, as DNA: TGTGCCAGCAGCGCTAGCGGGAGTTTCGGCGAGCAGTACTTC. Residues: CASSASGSFGEQYF. The chain employs TRBV6-5 and TRBJ2-7; 10 bases map to TRBD2. The J segment lost 6 bases and the V segment lost 6 bases, leaving 8 bases of the junction unmatched. Germline CDR1 and CDR2: MNHEY and SVGAGI. The CDR3 is made up of 14 amino acids.

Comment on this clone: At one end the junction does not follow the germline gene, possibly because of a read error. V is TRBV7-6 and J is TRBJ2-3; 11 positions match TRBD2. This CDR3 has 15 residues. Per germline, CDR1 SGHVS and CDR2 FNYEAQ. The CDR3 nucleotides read TGTGCCAGCAGGCGCACTAGCGGGAGCACGGATACGCAGTATTTT. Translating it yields CASRRTSGSTDTQYF.

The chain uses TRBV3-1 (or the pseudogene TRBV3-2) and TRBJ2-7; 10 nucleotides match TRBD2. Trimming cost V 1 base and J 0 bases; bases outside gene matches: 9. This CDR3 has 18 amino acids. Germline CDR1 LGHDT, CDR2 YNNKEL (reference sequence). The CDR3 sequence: CASSQGRIAGGSSYEQYF. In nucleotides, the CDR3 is TGTGCCAGCAGCCAAGGTAGAATAGCGGGGGGAAGCTCCTACGAGCAGTACTTC.

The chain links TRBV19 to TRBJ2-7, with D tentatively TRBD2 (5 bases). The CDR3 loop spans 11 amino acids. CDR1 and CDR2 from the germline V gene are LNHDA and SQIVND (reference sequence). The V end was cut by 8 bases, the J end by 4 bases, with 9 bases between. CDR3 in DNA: TGTGCCAGTTCGTCGGGGTACGAGCAGTACTTC. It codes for CASSSGYEQYF.

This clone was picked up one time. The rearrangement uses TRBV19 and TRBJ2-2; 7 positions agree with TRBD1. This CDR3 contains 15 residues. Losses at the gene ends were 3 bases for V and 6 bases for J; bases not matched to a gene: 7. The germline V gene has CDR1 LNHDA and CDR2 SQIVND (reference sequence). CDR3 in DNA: TGTGCCAGTAGTATCCGACAGGGTCGGGCCGGGGAGCTGTTTTTT. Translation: CASSIRQGRAGELFF.

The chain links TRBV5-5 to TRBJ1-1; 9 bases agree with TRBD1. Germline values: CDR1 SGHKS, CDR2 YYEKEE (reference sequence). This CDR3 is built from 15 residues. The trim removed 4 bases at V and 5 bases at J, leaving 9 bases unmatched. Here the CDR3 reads CASSPRVGTGTEAFF. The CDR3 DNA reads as TGTGCCAGCAGCCCCCGGGTAGGGACAGGGACTGAAGCTTTCTTT. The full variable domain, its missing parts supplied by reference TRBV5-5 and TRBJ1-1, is DAGVTQSPTHLIKTRGQQVTLRCSPISGHKSVSWYQQVLGQGPQFIFQYYEKEERGRGNFPDRFSARQFPNYSSELNVNALLLGDSALYLCASSPRVGTGTEAFFGQGTRLTVV.

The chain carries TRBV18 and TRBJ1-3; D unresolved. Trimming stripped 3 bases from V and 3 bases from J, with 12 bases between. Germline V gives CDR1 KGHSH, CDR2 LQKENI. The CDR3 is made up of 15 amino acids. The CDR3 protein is CASSPGSQSGNTIYF. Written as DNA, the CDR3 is TGTGCCAGCTCACCCGGGTCGCAAAGTGGAAACACCATATATTTT.

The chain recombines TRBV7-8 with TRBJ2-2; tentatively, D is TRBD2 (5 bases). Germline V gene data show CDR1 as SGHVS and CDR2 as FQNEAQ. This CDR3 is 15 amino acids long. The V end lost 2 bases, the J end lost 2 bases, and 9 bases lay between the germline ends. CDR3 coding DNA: TGTGCCAGCAGCTTAAGGAGCGGTAACACCGGGGAGCTGTTTTTT. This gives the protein CASSLRSGNTGELFF.

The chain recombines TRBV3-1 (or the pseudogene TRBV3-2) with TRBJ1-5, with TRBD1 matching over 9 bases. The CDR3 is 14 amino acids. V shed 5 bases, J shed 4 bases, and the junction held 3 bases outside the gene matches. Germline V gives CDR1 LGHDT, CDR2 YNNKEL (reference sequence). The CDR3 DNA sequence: TGTGCCAGCAGCTGGACAGGGGCAAATCAGCCCCAGCATTTT. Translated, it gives CASSWTGANQPQHF.

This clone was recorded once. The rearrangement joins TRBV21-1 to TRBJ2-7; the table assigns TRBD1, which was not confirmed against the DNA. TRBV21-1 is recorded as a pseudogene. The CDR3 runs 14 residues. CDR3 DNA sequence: TGTGCCAGCAGCAGGACTGACAGGAATCGGGAGCAGTACTTC. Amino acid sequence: CASSRTDRNREQYF.

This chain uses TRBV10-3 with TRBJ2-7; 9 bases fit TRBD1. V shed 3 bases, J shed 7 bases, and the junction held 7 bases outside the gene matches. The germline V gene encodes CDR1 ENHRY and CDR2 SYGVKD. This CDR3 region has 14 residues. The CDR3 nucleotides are TGTGCCATCAGTGATCGGACAGGGGTGGAGGAGCAGTACTTC. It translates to CAISDRTGVEEQYF.

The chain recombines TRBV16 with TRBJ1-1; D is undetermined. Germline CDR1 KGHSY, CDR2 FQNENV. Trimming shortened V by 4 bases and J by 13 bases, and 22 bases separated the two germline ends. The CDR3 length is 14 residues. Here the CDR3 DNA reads TGTGCCAGCAGCCGCCGGAACGGGAGGGTTGACGGTTTCTTT. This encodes CASSRRNGRVDGFF.

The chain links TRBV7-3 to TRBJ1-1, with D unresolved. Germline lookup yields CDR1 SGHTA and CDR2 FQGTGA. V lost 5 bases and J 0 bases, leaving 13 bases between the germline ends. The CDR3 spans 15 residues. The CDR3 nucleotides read TGTGCCAGCAGCAGAAGTTCAGGCATGAACACTGAAGCTTTCTTT. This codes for CASSRSSGMNTEAFF.

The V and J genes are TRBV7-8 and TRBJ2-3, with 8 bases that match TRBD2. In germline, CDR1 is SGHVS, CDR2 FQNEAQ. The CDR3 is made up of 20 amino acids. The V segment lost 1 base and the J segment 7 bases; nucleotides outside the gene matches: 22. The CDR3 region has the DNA TGTGCCAGCAGCTTAGTAGGGACTAGAGGCCGCCGGAGTATGGATCATACGCAGTATTTT. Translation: CASSLVGTRGRRSMDHTQYF.

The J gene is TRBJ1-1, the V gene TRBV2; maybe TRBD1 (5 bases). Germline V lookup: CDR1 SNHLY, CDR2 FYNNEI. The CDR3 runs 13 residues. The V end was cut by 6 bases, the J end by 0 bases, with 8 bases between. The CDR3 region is CASSPGMNTEAFF. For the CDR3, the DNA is TGTGCCAGCAGCCCAGGGATGAACACTGAAGCTTTCTTT.

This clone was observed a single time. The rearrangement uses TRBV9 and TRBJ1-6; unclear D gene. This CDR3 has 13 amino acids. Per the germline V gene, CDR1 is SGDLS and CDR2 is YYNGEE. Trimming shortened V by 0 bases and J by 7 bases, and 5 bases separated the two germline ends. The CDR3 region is CASSVEQNSPLHF. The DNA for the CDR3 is TGTGCCAGCAGCGTAGAACAAAATTCACCCCTCCACTTT.